This T cell receptor (beta chain) was sequenced during a study of cytomegalovirus exposure and HLA in healthy donors. Findings and caveats of the study: Researchers counted around 160 TCR beta chains as cytomegalovirus-associated.

V lost 0 bases and J 7 bases, leaving 9 bases between the germline ends. Germline V gene lookup returns CDR1 GTSNPN and CDR2 SVGIG (reference sequence). There are 13 residues in the CDR3. This clone appeared once. The antigen is undetermined. PCR was performed using 60 Vbeta and 13 Jbeta primers. Measured with immunoSEQ multiplex PCR; TCRdb has only the in-frame clones, and not every one. The table shows approximately 95,000 clones, with approximately 80% occurring only once. This clonotype was obtained from a woman in her 40s in good health and CMV-seropositive. Sequencing input: PBMCs. This chain joins TRBV30 and TRBJ1-4; possible D gene TRBD1, 5 bases. The CDR3, as DNA: TGTGCCTGGAGTGTATCGGGGGGTGAAAAACTGTTTTTT. Its translation: CAWSVSGGEKLFF.